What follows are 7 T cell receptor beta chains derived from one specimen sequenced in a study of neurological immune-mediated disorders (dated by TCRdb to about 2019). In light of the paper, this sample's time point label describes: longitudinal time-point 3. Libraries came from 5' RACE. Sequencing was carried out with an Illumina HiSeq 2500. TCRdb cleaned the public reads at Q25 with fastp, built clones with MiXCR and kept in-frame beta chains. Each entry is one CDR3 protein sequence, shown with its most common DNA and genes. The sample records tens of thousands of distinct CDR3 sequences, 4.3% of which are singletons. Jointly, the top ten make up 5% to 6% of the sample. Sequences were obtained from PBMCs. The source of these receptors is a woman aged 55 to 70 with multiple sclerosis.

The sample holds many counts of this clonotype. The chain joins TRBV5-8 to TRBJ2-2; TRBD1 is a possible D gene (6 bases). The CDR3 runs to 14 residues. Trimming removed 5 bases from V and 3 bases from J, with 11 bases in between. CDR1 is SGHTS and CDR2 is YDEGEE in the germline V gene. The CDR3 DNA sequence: TGTGCCAGCAGTCCTGGACAGTACACCGGGGAGCTGTTTTTT. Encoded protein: CASSPGQYTGELFF. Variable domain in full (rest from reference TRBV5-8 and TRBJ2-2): EAGVTQSPTHLIKTRGQQATLRCSPISGHTSVYWYQQALGLGLQFLLWYDEGEERNRGNFPPRFSGRQFPNYSSELNVNALELEDSALYLCASSPGQYTGELFFGEGSRLTVL.

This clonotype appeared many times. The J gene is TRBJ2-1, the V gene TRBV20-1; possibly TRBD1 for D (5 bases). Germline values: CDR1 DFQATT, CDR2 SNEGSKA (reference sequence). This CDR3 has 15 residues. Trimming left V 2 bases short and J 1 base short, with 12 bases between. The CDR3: CSARWGHDSYNEQFF. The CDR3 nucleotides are TGCAGTGCTAGATGGGGCCACGATTCCTACAATGAGCAGTTCTTC.

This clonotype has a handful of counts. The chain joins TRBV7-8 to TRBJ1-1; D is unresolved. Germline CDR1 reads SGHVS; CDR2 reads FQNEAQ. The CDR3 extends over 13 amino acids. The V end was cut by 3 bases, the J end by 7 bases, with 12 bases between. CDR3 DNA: TGTGCCAGCAGCTTTCGCGGCGGACGTGAAGCTTTCTTT. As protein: CASSFRGGREAFF.

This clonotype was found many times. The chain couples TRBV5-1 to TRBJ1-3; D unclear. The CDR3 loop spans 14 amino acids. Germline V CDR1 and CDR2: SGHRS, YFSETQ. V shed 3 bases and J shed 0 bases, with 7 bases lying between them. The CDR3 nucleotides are TGCGCCAGCAGCTCGGGCCTCTCTGGAAACACCATATATTTT. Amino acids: CASSSGLSGNTIYF.

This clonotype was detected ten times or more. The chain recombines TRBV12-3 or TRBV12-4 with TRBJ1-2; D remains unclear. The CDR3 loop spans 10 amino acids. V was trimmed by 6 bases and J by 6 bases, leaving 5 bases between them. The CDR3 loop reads CASSLNGYTF. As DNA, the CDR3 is TGTGCCAGCAGCTTAAATGGCTACACCTTC.

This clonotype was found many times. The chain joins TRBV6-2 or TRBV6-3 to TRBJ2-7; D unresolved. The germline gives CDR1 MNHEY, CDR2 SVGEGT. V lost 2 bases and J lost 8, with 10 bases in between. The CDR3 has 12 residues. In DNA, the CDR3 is TGTGCCAGCAGTTACGCCGGTAGGCAGCAGTACTTC. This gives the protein CASSYAGRQQYF.

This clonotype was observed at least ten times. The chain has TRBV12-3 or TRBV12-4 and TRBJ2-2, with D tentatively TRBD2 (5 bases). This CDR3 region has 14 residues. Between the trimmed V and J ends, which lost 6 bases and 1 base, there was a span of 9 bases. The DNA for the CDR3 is TGTGCCAGCAGCCGGGGAAAGAACACCGGGGAGCTGTTTTTT. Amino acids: CASSRGKNTGELFF.